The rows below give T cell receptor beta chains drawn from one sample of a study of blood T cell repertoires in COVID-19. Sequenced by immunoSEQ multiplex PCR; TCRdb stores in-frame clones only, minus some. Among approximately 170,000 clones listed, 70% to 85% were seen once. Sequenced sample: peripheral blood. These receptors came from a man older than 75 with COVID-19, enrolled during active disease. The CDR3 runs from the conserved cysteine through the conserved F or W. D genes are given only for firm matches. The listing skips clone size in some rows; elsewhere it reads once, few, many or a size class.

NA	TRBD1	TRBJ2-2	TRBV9	TGTGCCAGCAGCGTAGATCCGACAGGGGTAAACGGGGAGCTGTTTTTT	CASSVDPTGVNGELFF
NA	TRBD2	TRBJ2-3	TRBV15	TGTGCCACCAGCAGAGATCCCGCGGGGGGCACAGATACGCAGTATTTT	CATSRDPAGGTDTQYF
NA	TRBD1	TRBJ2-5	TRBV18	TGTGCCAGCTCAGCCGAACAGGGGAGAGAGACCCAGTACTTC	CASSAEQGRETQYF
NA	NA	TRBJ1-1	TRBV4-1	TGCGCCAGCAGCCAAGACCCAGGGATGAACACTGAAGCTTTCTTT	CASSQDPGMNTEAFF
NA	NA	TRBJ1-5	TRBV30	TGTGCCTGGGTTCCTTGGGGGGGGGTGGTTCAGCCCCAGCATTTT	CAWVPWGGVVQPQHF
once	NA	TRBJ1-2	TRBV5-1	TGCGCCAGCAGCTTGGCCGACGTCGGGGTCGGAGGCTACACCTTC	CASSLADVGVGGYTF
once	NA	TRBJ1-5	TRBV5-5	TGTGCCAGCGCCCCGAGACAAAGCAATCAGCCCCAGCATTTT	CASAPRQSNQPQHF
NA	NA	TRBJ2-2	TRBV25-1	TGTGCCAGCAGTGATTTGAGACAGGTCACCGGGGAGCTGTTTTTT	CASSDLRQVTGELFF
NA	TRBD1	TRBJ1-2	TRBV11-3	TGTGCCAGCAGCTTATGGGGACAGATCTATGGCTACACCTTC	CASSLWGQIYGYTF
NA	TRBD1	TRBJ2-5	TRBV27	TGTGCCAGCAGTTTATCAGGGGGCGCAGGAGGGACCCAGTACTTC	CASSLSGGAGGTQYF
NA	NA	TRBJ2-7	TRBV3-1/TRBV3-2	TGTGCCAGCAGCCAAGTCGCGAAACAGGAGCAGTACTTC	CASSQVAKQEQYF
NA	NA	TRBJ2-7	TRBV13	TGTGCCAGCAGCCCCGAGTGGAGCTACGAGCAGTACTTC	CASSPEWSYEQYF
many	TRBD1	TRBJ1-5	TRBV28	TGTGCCAGCAGTTCTACCGGACAGGGTGGCAATCAGCCCCAGCATTTT	CASSSTGQGGNQPQHF
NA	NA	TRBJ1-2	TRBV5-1	TGCGCCAGCAGCTTGGTAGGCAGCGGCGGCTACACCTTC	CASSLVGSGGYTF
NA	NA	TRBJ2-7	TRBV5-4	TGTGCCAGCAGCTTGCCAGGGCGCTCCTACGAGCAGTACTTC	CASSLPGRSYEQYF
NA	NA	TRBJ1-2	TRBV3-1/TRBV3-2	TGTGCCAGCAGCCAGGCAGGGTACGGCTACACCTTC	CASSQAGYGYTF
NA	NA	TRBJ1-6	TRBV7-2	TGTGCCAGCAGCAAAACCCAGGGGTCCTATAATTCACCCCTCCACTTT	CASSKTQGSYNSPLHF
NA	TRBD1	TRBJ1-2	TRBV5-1	TGCGCCAGCAGCTTAGGGCAGGGGGCGGATGGCTACACCTTC	CASSLGQGADGYTF
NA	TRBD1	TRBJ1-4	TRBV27	TGTGCCAGCAGTTGGGACAGGGAGAGTGAAAAACTGTTTTTT	CASSWDRESEKLFF
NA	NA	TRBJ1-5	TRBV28	TGTGCCAGCACTCCCCGGGTGCCCGGGATGGGACAGCCCCAGCATTTT	CASTPRVPGMGQPQHF
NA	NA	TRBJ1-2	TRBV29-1	TGCAGCGTTGATTCAGGGGATCAGGGCTACACCTTC	CSVDSGDQGYTF
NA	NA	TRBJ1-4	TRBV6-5	TGTGCCAGCAGGGCCGGGGGGGTAGCCTCTGAAAAACTGTTTTTT	CASRAGGVASEKLFF
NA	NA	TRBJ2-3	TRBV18	TGTGCCAGCTCACCGACCGGGAGAGATACGCAGTATTTT	CASSPTGRDTQYF
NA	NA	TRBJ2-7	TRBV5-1	TGCGCCAGCCGACTAGAATTGACTGGTTCAAACGAGCAGTACTTC	CASRLELTGSNEQYF
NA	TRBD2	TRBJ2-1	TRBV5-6	TGTGCCAGCAGGTATAGCGGGGGGTACTCCCGATCCTACAATGAGCAGTTCTTC	CASRYSGGYSRSYNEQFF
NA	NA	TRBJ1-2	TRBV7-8	TGTGCCAGCAGCTTAGTACGGGTGGGTGGCTACACCTTC	CASSLVRVGGYTF
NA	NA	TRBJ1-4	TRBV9	TGTGCCAGCACCCCACTCGCAACTAATGAAAAACTGTTTTTT	CASTPLATNEKLFF
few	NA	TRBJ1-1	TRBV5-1	TGCGCCAGCAGTTCCGGGACAAGGAACACTGAAGCTTTCTTT	CASSSGTRNTEAFF
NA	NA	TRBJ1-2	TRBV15	TGTGCCACCAGCAGCTTGGACATCTATGGCTACACCTTC	CATSSLDIYGYTF
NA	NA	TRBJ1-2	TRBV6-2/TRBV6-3	TGTGCCAGCAGTTACGAGCGAAAAGCTAACTATGGCTACACCTTC	CASSYERKANYGYTF
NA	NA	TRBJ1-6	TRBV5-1	TGCGCCAGCAGCAGCGGGGACAAGAATTCACCCCTCCACTTT	CASSSGDKNSPLHF
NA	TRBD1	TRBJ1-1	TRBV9	TGTGCCAGCAGCGTAGGGACAGGGTTGAACACTGAAGCTTTCTTT	CASSVGTGLNTEAFF
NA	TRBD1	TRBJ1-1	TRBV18	TGTGCCAGCTCACAAGGGACAGGGGTTTTTGTCACTGAAGCTTTCTTT	CASSQGTGVFVTEAFF
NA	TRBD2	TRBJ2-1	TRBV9	TGTGCCAGCAGCACCGGACTAGCGGGGTATTCGAAGTTCTTC	CASSTGLAGYSKFF
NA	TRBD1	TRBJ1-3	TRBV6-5	TGTGCCAGCAGTTGGGACAGGCGAAACACCATATATTTT	CASSWDRRNTIYF
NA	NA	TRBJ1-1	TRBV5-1	TGCGCCAGCAGCTTTCCAGGGTCTATGAACACTGAAGCTTTCTTT	CASSFPGSMNTEAFF
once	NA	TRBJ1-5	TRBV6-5	TGTGCCAGCAGGAAGGGGGTCTATAGCAATCAGCCCCAGCATTTT	CASRKGVYSNQPQHF
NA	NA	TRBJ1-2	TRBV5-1	TGCGCCAGCAGCTTGACGGCTAACTATGGCTACACCTTC	CASSLTANYGYTF
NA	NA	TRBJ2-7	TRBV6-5	TGTGCCAGCAGAACCCCCGACAGGCCCCACTACGAGCAGTACTTC	CASRTPDRPHYEQYF
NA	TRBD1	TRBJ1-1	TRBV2	TGTGCCAGCAGACGACAGGGGCTCGACACTGAAGCTTTCTTT	CASRRQGLDTEAFF
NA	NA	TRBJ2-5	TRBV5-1	TGCGCCAGCAGCCCCGGGGGAGCCCAAGAGACCCAGTACTTC	CASSPGGAQETQYF
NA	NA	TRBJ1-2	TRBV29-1	TGCAGCGTGGATACCCAGGGTTGCTACACCTTC	CSVDTQGCYTF
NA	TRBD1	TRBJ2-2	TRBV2	TGTGCCAGCAGAGGGGGCGTAGGGACCGGGGAGCTGTTTTTT	CASRGGVGTGELFF
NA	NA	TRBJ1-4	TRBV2	TGTGCCAGCACGATGAAGTCCGGGGAAAAACTGTTTTTT	CASTMKSGEKLFF
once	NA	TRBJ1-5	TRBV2	TGTGCCAGCAGTGAAGCTCCCGGGGGGGCCCAGCATTTT	CASSEAPGGAQHF
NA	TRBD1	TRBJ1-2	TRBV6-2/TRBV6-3	TGTGCCAGCAGTTACTCGGGGACAGATGACGGCTACACCTTC	CASSYSGTDDGYTF
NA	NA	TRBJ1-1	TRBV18	TGTGCCAGCTCACCACGGGGGGACGAAGCTGAAGCTTTCTTT	CASSPRGDEAEAFF
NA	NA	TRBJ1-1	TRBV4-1	TGCGCCAGCAGCCAAGAAATTACGGGGAGCACTGAAGCTTTCTTT	CASSQEITGSTEAFF
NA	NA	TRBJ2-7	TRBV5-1	TGCGCCAGCAGACTGCTCCGGGACAACTCCTACGAGCAGTACTTC	CASRLLRDNSYEQYF
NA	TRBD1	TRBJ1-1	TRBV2	TGTGCCAGCAGTAACTTAGATTGGACAGGGAACACTGAAGCTTTCTTT	CASSNLDWTGNTEAFF
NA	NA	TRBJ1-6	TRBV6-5	TGTGCCAGCACCCGGGATGGTCAGCCGAATTCACCCCTCCACTTT	CASTRDGQPNSPLHF
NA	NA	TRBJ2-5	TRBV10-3	TGTGCCATCAGTGGCTTCCGGGGCCAAGAGACCCAGTACTTC	CAISGFRGQETQYF
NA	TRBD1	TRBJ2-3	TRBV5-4	TGTGCCAGCAGCTCGGACAGGGGAGATACGCAGTATTTT	CASSSDRGDTQYF
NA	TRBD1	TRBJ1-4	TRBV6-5	TGTGCCAGCCGGGACAGGGGTCCGGGTGAAAAACTGTTTTTT	CASRDRGPGEKLFF
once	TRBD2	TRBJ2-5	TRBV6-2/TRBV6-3	TGTGCCAGCAGTTCCCGACTAGCGGGGGGTTTCGAGGCCCAGTACTTC	CASSSRLAGGFEAQYF
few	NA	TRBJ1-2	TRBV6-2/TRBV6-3	TGTGCCAGCAGTCCACCAACTATGGCAGGGCGCTATGGCTACACCTTC	CASSPPTMAGRYGYTF
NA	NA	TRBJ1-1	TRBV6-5	TGTGCCAGCCTCCGAGGGATGAACACTGAAGCTTTCTTT	CASLRGMNTEAFF